What follows describes a single T cell receptor (beta chain). This entry comes from a study of T cell changes during pregnancy in multiple sclerosis. This CDR3 contains 13 residues. The trim removed 4 bases at V and 1 base at J, leaving 1 base unmatched. Germline V CDR1 and CDR2: SGDLS, YYNGEE. Sequencing was performed with immunoSEQ multiplex PCR; in TCRdb, only in-frame clones are kept and a portion is missing. The sample has tens of thousands of clones; just over 90% are singletons. Sequencing was performed on peripheral blood, taken in the second trimester of pregnancy. This TCR was sampled from a female donor with multiple sclerosis, enrolled in a pregnancy study. This chain joins TRBV9 and TRBJ1-1, with TRBD1 identical over 7 bases. CDR3 DNA: TGTGCCAGCAGCCAGGGGGGGAACACTGAAGCTTTCTTT. Translating gives CASSQGGNTEAFF. The variable domain in full, completed from reference TRBV9 and TRBJ1-1, reads DSGVTQTPKHLITATGQRVTLRCSPRSGDLSVYWYQQSLDQGLQFLIQYYNGEERAKGNILERFSAQQFPDLHSELNLSSLELGDSALYFCASSQGGNTEAFFGQGTRLTVV.